The T cell receptor (beta chain) under discussion was sequenced for a study of blood T cell repertoires in COVID-19 (TCRdb year 2020). General notes on the study: Samples covering the acute and convalescent phases of COVID-19 were provided by collaborators in the United States, Italy and Spain. The prospective study material was composed of cDNA or gDNA derived from T cells, B-cell-depleted T cells, or PBMCs. Where HLA class I and class II types were available, the types were taken from metadata supplied by the sample provider, not from assay-based typing. Nearly every sample came with metadata listing a de-identified subject ID, COVID-19 status, age in years and sex. Samples were obtained from the ongoing ImmuneRACE study (first 160 participants) and from some 1,200 subjects provided by 6 global collaborators. The repertoires were released in a freely available public database meant as a resource for research on the immune response to SARS-CoV-2. Subjects who had been exposed to COVID-19, were actively infected with it, or had recovered from it provided the deeply sampled blood TCRbeta repertoires that made up the dataset.

The study at large found these results: The amount of clinical and demographic metadata varied by source and participant and was provided uncurated.

Enrolling through a virtual design, the prospective study's participants ranged in age from roughly 18 to 95 years and lived across 24 United States geographic areas. In the prospective study, cohorts were assigned on the basis of participant-reported clinical history obtained from a screening survey and a study questionnaire. Mobile phlebotomists in the prospective study collected whole blood, serum and a nasopharyngeal or oropharyngeal swab from every participant. Over a roughly two-month period, participants in the prospective study had the option of providing additional blood draws and questionnaires. Blood samples from the prospective study were shipped frozen or at room temperature prior to DNA extraction. CDR1 is given as LNHDA and CDR2 as SQIVND, both from the germline V gene (reference sequence). Including the terminal cysteine and phenylalanine, the CDR3 comprises 15 residues. Only the CDR3 region is kept as DNA, spanning 45 bases read in frame from base 1. V is shortened by 1 base, J by 2 bases, and the region joining them spans 9 bases.

A note on this clone: Which antigen it targets is not known. One base away there is no much larger clone; base qualities are not given.

TCRbeta CDR3 regions were amplified from genomic DNA by means of the immunoSEQ Assay, a bias-controlled multiplex PCR. The source study handled its data this way. Nucleated cell counts per sample were estimated from amplification of reference gene primers within the assay. Sequence reads were collapsed and filtered to measure the absolute abundance of every unique TCRbeta CDR3 rearrangement. For each sample, productive Simpson clonality was calculated by taking the square root of Simpson's diversity index across productive rearrangements. The table comes from immuneACCESS by way of TCRdb, which keeps in-frame sequences with V and J called. Part of the clones is missing from these tables; in studies checked, under half for an unresolved V gene and the rest for unknown reasons. The V and J calls and clone size were taken over from that table, and D and trimming were inferred from the DNA. The sample table records 250,000 to 300,000 clones; more than 75% of these occur just once. The ten most abundant clones make up about 2.5% of the sample.

This sequence was found in a woman aged 40 to 49 with acute COVID-19. The chain is made from TRBV19 and TRBJ1-5; the D gene cannot be resolved reliably. Sequencing used PBMCs or T cells enriched from blood (not recorded which). The CDR3 corresponds to CASSIGVSRNQPQHF. The DNA is as follows: TGTGCCAGTAGTATAGGAGTGTCCCGCAATCAGCCCCAGCATTTT.